This T cell receptor (beta chain) was found in a study of cytomegalovirus exposure and HLA in healthy donors. Both 60 Vbeta primers and 13 Jbeta primers went into the PCR. TCRdb's copy holds only in-frame clones and misses some; the assay was immunoSEQ multiplex PCR. The sample gives some 130,000 clones, approximately 80% of which show up once; approximately 4.2% is in the top ten. The sequenced sample was PBMCs. The clonotype comes from a male donor in good health and CMV-seropositive.

The CDR3: CSANRGLNTEAFF. DNA for the CDR3: TGCAGCGCCAACAGGGGACTGAACACTGAAGCTTTCTTT. The chain is built from TRBV29-1 and TRBJ1-1; 7 nucleotides line up with TRBD1. Germline CDR1 is SQVTM and CDR2 is ANQGSEA. V lost 7 bases to trimming and J lost 0 bases; unmatched junction nucleotides: 5. CDR3 size: 13 residues.